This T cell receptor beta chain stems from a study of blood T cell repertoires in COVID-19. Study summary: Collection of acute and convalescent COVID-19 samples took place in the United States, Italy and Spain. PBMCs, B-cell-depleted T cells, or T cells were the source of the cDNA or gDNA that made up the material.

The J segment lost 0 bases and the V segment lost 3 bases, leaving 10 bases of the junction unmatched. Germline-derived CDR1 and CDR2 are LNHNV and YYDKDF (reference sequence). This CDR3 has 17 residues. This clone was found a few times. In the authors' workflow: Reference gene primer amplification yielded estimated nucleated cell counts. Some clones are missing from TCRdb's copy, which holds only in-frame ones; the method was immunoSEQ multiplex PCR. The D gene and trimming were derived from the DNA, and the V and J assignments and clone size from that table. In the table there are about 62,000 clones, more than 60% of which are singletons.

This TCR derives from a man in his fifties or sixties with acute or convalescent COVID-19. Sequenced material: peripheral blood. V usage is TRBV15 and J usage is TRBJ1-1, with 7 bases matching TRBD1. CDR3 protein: CATSSSWDSLMNTEAFF. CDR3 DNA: TGTGCCACCAGCAGCTCTTGGGACAGCTTAATGAACACTGAAGCTTTCTTT.